Listed here are 4 T cell receptor beta chains from one sample, sequenced in a study of blood T cell repertoires in COVID-19. The repertoire was sequenced with immunoSEQ multiplex PCR; TCRdb's copy has only in-frame clones and lacks some. This sample has about 250,000 clones; approximately 82% occur once, and the top ten carry approximately 8.6%. The sequenced sample consisted of peripheral blood. The origin of the receptors is a man aged 35-49 years with active or convalescent COVID-19.

The gene calls are TRBV24-1 and TRBJ2-5; 9 positions agree with TRBD2. CDR1 is KGHDR, CDR2 SFDVKD, per germline. The CDR3 sequence is 15 residues long. V dropped 4 bases and J dropped 4; count of bases not matched to a gene: 6. CDR3 nucleotide sequence: TGTGCCACCAGTGAACACCCAGCGGGGGGAGAGACCCAGTACTTC. The encoded protein is CATSEHPAGGETQYF.

This clone is a singleton in its sample. The chain combines TRBV12-3 or TRBV12-4 with TRBJ1-5, with TRBD1 as a possible D gene (6 bases). This CDR3 comprises 13 residues. Trimming removed 7 bases from V and 3 bases from J, with 10 bases in between. The CDR3, as DNA: TGTGCCAGCAACACAGGGTCCAATCAGCCCCAGCATTTT. This gives the protein CASNTGSNQPQHF.

This sequence joins TRBV7-9 and TRBJ2-7, with 10 positions matching TRBD1. The CDR3 spans 14 residues. V gave up 5 bases and J gave up 6 bases; unmatched junction bases: 7. Germline V gene data show CDR1 as SEHNR and CDR2 as FQNEAQ (reference sequence). The CDR3 spells CASSPRDRGGEQYF. In DNA form, the CDR3 reads TGTGCCAGCAGCCCGCGGGACAGGGGTGGCGAGCAGTACTTC.

This chain joins TRBV18 and TRBJ2-7, with a weak D call TRBD1 (6 bases). V was clipped by 3 bases and J by 5 bases, with 11 bases between them. Per germline, CDR1 KGHSH and CDR2 LQKENI. This CDR3 comprises 13 residues. The CDR3 nucleotides read TGTGCCAGCTCACCCGGACAGACCCACGAGCAGTACTTC. Protein sequence: CASSPGQTHEQYF.